Shown below are 18 T cell receptor beta chains from a single sample sequenced in a study of Ad26.COV2.S vaccination and SARS-CoV-2 variants (dated by TCRdb to about 2021). The treatment or condition label on this specimen signifies: approximately 18 received Ad26.COV2.S at low or high dose, single or two shots; about 5 received placebo; per-sample allocation not given. For vaccine and placebo recipients, the sequenced repertoires came from samples collected on day 63 after the first injection. The library relied on the immunoSEQ multiplex PCR assay. TCRdb provides this immuneACCESS table in a form limited to in-frame rearrangements. Some clones are lacking; in checked studies, under half of them reflect an unresolved V gene, and why the rest are absent is not known. This sample gives fewer than 400,000 clones in total; around 85% of them show up just once. The ten biggest clones cover approximately 2% of the sample.

The sample here was peripheral blood, taken in a trial of Ad26.COV2.S vaccine versus placebo. The source of these receptors is a person between 18 and 65 years old who received the Ad26.COV2.S COVID-19 vaccine or a placebo.

The chain uses TRBV3-1 (or the pseudogene TRBV3-2) and TRBJ1-2; no clear D. V lost 5 bases and J 7 bases, leaving 17 bases between the germline ends. CDR3 length: 14 amino acids. Germline CDR1 and CDR2: LGHDT and YNNKEL (reference sequence). The CDR3 spells CASSTREPVGGYTF. The CDR3 DNA reads TGTGCCAGCAGCACCCGTGAGCCCGTGGGTGGCTACACCTTC.

This chain connects TRBV20-1 to TRBJ1-2; D uncertain. In germline, CDR1 is DFQATT, CDR2 SNEGSKA (reference sequence). This CDR3 is 11 amino acids long. V shed 3 bases and J shed 0 bases, with 2 bases lying between them. DNA of the CDR3: TGCAGTGCTAGTGCTAACTATGGCTACACCTTC. Translation gives CSASANYGYTF.

The rearrangement links TRBV7-8 to TRBJ2-2; D may be TRBD2 (5 bases). The length of the CDR3 is 15 residues. CDR1 is SGHVS, CDR2 FQNEAQ, per germline. V shed 5 bases and J shed 3 bases, with 13 bases lying between them. CDR3 nucleotide sequence: TGTGCCAGCAGCCGAGGGCCAGGATACACCGGGGAGCTGTTTTTT. Protein: CASSRGPGYTGELFF.

CDR3 sequence (DNA): TGTGCCAGCAGCAAGTCTTCACGGGATTTCGGGACTTCAACCTACGAGCAGTACTTC. Translation gives CASSKSSRDFGTSTYEQYF. The V call is TRBV21-1, the J call TRBJ2-7; the table's D call, TRBD2, was not checked against the DNA. TRBV21-1 is an annotated pseudogene. The CDR3 consists of 19 residues.

The rearrangement links TRBV9 to TRBJ1-1; perhaps TRBD1 as D (6 bases). The CDR3 spans 13 residues. From germline, CDR1 is SGDLS and CDR2 YYNGEE. Trimming pared 1 base from V and 4 bases from J, leaving 8 bases between. As DNA, the CDR3 is TGTGCCAGCAGCGTAATAGGGGGCACTGAAGCTTTCTTT. This codes for CASSVIGGTEAFF.

This rearrangement joins TRBV2 to TRBJ1-5; the D gene is possibly TRBD1 (5 bases). Trimming stripped 5 bases from V and 0 bases from J, with 11 bases between. The CDR3 is made up of 15 amino acids. Per germline, CDR1 SNHLY and CDR2 FYNNEI. The CDR3 here is CASSQGVYSNQPQHF. In nucleotides, the CDR3 is TGTGCCAGCAGTCAGGGAGTTTATAGCAATCAGCCCCAGCATTTT.

The rearrangement links TRBV28 to TRBJ1-5; D gene uncertain. Germline CDR1 is MDHEN and CDR2 is SYDVKM. The length of the CDR3 is 11 residues. With 6 bases removed from V and 4 bases from J, the gap between germline ends came to 4 bases. The CDR3: CASSPNQPQHF. CDR3 DNA sequence: TGTGCCAGCAGCCCAAATCAGCCCCAGCATTTT.

This sequence joins TRBV7-3 and TRBJ2-1; D remains ambiguous. In germline, CDR1 is SGHTA, CDR2 FQGTGA. Trimming took off 2 bases at V and 7 bases at J, with 18 bases between the two ends. The CDR3 covers 16 residues. CDR3 bases: TGTGCCAGCAGCTTAGGTTGGCGGCAGGCAATTAATGAGCAGTTCTTC. It encodes CASSLGWRQAINEQFF.

This chain connects TRBV6-5 to TRBJ1-2; no clear D gene. CDR3 length: 16 residues. Germline V gives CDR1 MNHEY, CDR2 SVGAGI. Trimming took 0 bases from V and 0 from J, leaving 11 bases between them. The CDR3 nucleotides are TGTGCCAGCAGTTACTCGGTTCAGGCATCTAACTATGGCTACACCTTC. It specifies CASSYSVQASNYGYTF.

The chain combines TRBV4-1 with TRBJ2-3; D is uncertain. Trimming pared 5 bases from V and 0 bases from J, leaving 9 bases between. The germline gives CDR1 MGHRA, CDR2 YSYEKL. CDR3 size: 14 residues. The CDR3 reads CASSMGLSTDTQYF. In DNA form, the CDR3 reads TGCGCCAGCAGCATGGGCCTTAGCACAGATACGCAGTATTTT.

The chain couples TRBV4-1 to TRBJ2-3; D might be TRBD2 (5 bases). CDR3 length: 16 amino acids. The germline gives CDR1 MGHRA, CDR2 YSYEKL. The V end was cut by 0 bases, the J end by 0 bases, with 10 bases between. The CDR3 loop reads CASSQEWRSSTDTQYF. The CDR3 region has the DNA TGCGCCAGCAGCCAAGAATGGAGGAGTAGCACAGATACGCAGTATTTT.

The gene calls are TRBV4-2 and TRBJ2-1; no clear D. V dropped 0 bases and J dropped 6 bases, with 9 bases sitting between them. CDR1 LGHNA and CDR2 YNFKEQ come from the germline V gene. The CDR3 totals 14 residues. The CDR3 bases are TGTGCCAGCAGCCAAGAGGGCAGGTTCAATGAGCAGTTCTTC. This codes for CASSQEGRFNEQFF.

This clone was counted only a few times. DNA for the CDR3: TGTGCCAGTAGTACAATCGAGGGGTTGTCTGAAGCTTTCTTT. Translation: CASSTIEGLSEAFF. The V gene is TRBV19, the J gene TRBJ1-1; D perhaps matches TRBD1 (5 bases). Germline assignment: CDR1 LNHDA and CDR2 SQIVND (reference sequence). The CDR3 has 14 residues. Trimming shortened V by 4 bases and J by 6 bases, and 15 bases separated the two germline ends.

V usage is TRBV2 and J usage is TRBJ2-7; 10 bases are shared with TRBD1. The V gene's germline CDR1 is SNHLY and CDR2 FYNNEI. V lost 11 bases and J lost 2; bases outside the gene matches: 9. The CDR3 spans 14 residues. Here the CDR3 reads CAAARGQGTYEQYF. The CDR3 nucleotides read TGTGCCGCCGCGAGGGGACAGGGGACCTACGAGCAGTACTTC. Full variable domain (rest looked up from reference TRBV2 and TRBJ2-7): EPEVTQTPSHQVTQMGQEVILRCVPISNHLYFYWYRQILGQKVEFLVSFYNNEISEKSEIFDDQFSVERPDGSNFTLKIRSTKLEDSAMYFCAAARGQGTYEQYFGPGTRLTVT.

The rearrangement uses TRBV4-2 and TRBJ1-2; D may be TRBD1 (5 bases). The CDR3 is 19 residues long. With 1 base removed from V and 3 bases from J, the gap between germline ends came to 24 bases. Germline V CDR1 and CDR2: LGHNA, YNFKEQ. This CDR3 is CASSQVITVRGDHHYGYTF. The CDR3 DNA follows: TGTGCCAGCAGCCAAGTGATTACCGTCCGGGGCGATCATCACTATGGCTACACCTTC.

The chain recombines TRBV11-3 with TRBJ1-4; 8 bases are shared with TRBD1. Germline assignment: CDR1 SGHNT and CDR2 YENEEA. The CDR3 spans 15 residues. After removal of 5 bases from V and 8 bases from J, the junction contained 10 bases not matched to a gene. CDR3 protein: CASSLWTGREEKLFF. CDR3 coding DNA: TGTGCCAGCAGCCTCTGGACAGGGCGGGAAGAAAAACTGTTTTTT.

V usage is TRBV5-1 and J usage is TRBJ2-3; 8 bases line up with TRBD1. The CDR3 contains 15 residues. Germline CDR1 reads SGHRS; CDR2 reads YFSETQ. Germline trimming cut 2 bases from V and 5 bases from J; bases unmatched to any gene: 7. The CDR3: CASSFLQGVLDTQYF. In nucleotides, the CDR3 is TGCGCCAGCAGCTTTTTACAGGGGGTGTTAGATACGCAGTATTTT.

The chain employs TRBV4-1 and TRBJ2-3, with a weak D call TRBD1 (6 bases). From germline, CDR1 is MGHRA and CDR2 YSYEKL. V dropped 4 bases and J dropped 0 bases, with 11 bases sitting between them. The CDR3 contains 15 residues. CDR3 sequence reads: CASSPGGPSTDTQYF. As DNA, the CDR3 is TGCGCCAGCAGCCCTGGGGGCCCTAGCACAGATACGCAGTATTTT.